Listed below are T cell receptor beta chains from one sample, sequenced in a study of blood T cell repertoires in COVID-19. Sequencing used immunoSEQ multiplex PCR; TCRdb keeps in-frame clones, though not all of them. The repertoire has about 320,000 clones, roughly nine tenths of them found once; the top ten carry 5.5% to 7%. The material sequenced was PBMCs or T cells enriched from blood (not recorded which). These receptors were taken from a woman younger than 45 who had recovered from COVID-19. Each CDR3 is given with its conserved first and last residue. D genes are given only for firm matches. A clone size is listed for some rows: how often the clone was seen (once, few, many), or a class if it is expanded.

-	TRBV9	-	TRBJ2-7	CASSVDLGSYEQYF	TGTGCCAGCAGCGTAGATCTGGGGAGCTACGAGCAGTACTTC
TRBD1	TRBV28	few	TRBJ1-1	CASSPPGGRAFF	TGTGCCAGCAGTCCCCCAGGGGGCAGAGCTTTCTTT
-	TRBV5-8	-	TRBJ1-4	CASSPRDNWGEKLFF	TGTGCCAGCAGCCCCCGGGACAACTGGGGTGAAAAACTGTTTTTT
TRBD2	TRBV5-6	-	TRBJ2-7	CASRDSGGSSYEQYF	TGTGCCAGCAGGGATAGCGGGGGGAGCTCCTACGAGCAGTACTTC
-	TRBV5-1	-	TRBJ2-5	CASSLEQGRETQYF	TGCGCCAGCAGCTTAGAACAGGGGAGGGAGACCCAGTACTTC
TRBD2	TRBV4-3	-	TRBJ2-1	CASSQDATSGGYEQFF	TGCGCCAGCAGCCAAGATGCCACTAGCGGGGGGTATGAGCAGTTCTTC
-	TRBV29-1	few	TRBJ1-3	CSVEYRGGNTIYF	TGCAGCGTTGAGTATCGGGGTGGAAACACCATATATTTT
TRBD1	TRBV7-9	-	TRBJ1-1	CASRRGQGDTEAFF	TGTGCCAGCAGACGGGGACAGGGTGACACTGAAGCTTTCTTT
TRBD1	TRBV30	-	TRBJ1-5	CAWSVGTGHQPQHF	TGTGCCTGGAGTGTAGGGACAGGTCATCAGCCCCAGCATTTT
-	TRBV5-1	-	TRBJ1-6	CASSLKIQGPGNSPLHF	TGCGCCAGCAGCTTAAAAATACAGGGACCGGGGAATTCACCCCTCCACTTT
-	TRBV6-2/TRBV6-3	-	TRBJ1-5	CASSYSRTDSNQPQHF	TGTGCCAGCAGTTACTCCCGTACAGACAGCAATCAGCCCCAGCATTTT
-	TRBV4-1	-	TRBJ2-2	CASSQAGQTYTGELFF	TGCGCCAGCAGCCAGGCGGGACAGACATACACCGGGGAGCTGTTTTTT
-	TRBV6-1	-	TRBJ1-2	CASSEGSGNYGYTF	TGTGCCAGCAGTGAAGGCTCAGGGAACTATGGCTACACCTTC
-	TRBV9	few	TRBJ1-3	CASSVAAGGAGNTIYF	TGTGCCAGCAGCGTAGCTGCGGGGGGTGCTGGAAACACCATATATTTT
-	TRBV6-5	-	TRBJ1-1	CASSYPTRGEAFF	TGTGCCAGCAGTTATCCAACCAGGGGTGAAGCTTTCTTT
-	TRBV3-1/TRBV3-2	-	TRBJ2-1	CASSQGRGYNEQFF	TGTGCCAGCAGCCAGGGGCGAGGCTACAATGAGCAGTTCTTC
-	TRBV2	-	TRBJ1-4	CASSSSGKLFF	TGTGCCAGCAGCTCGTCGGGAAAACTGTTTTTT
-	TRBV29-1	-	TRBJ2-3	CSVVSGGRTDTQYF	TGCAGCGTCGTCAGTGGGGGCCGCACAGATACGCAGTATTTT
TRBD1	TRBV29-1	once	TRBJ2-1	CSVFRDRGHNEQFF	TGCAGCGTTTTCCGGGACAGGGGGCACAATGAGCAGTTCTTC
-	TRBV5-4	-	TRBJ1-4	CASSFRSTGQNEKLFF	TGTGCCAGCAGCTTTCGATCGACAGGACAGAATGAAAAACTGTTTTTT
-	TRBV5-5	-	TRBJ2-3	CASSIPTGQSRTDTQYF	TGTGCCAGCAGCATTCCCACCGGACAGTCTCGCACAGATACGCAGTATTTT
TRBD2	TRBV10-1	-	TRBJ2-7	CASKKGTNSYEQYF	TGCGCCAGCAAAAAGGGGACTAACTCCTACGAGCAGTACTTC
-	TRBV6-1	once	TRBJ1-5	CASSEGVWGGNQPQHF	TGTGCCAGCAGTGAAGGGGTCTGGGGGGGCAATCAGCCCCAGCATTTT
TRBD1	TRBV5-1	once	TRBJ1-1	CASSLIPGGYTEAFF	TGCGCCAGCAGCTTGATCCCAGGGGGTTACACTGAAGCTTTCTTT
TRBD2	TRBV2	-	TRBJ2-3	CASSVRAGGTDTQYF	TGTGCCAGCAGTGTGAGGGCGGGGGGAACAGATACGCAGTATTTT
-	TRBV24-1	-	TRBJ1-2	CATSDSNYGYTF	TGTGCCACCAGTGACTCGAACTATGGCTACACCTTC
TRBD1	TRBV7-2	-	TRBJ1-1	CASSLERQGVSFF	TGTGCCAGCAGCTTAGAGCGGCAGGGGGTGTCTTTCTTT
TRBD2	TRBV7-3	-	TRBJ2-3	CASSLGSGGRTDTQYF	TGTGCCAGCAGCTTAGGTAGCGGGGGGCGGACAGATACGCAGTATTTT
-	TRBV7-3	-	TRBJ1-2	CASSAGGGYTF	TGTGCCAGCAGCGCCGGAGGCGGCTACACCTTC
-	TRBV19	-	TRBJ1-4	CASSPVGGSEKLFF	TGTGCCAGTAGTCCGGTCGGGGGGAGCGAAAAACTGTTTTTT
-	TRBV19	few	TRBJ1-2	CASSAEQGVYGYTF	TGTGCCAGTAGTGCGGAACAGGGAGTCTATGGCTACACCTTC
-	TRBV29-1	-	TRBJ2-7	CSVEGRPAGQYF	TGCAGCGTTGAAGGCAGGCCAGCGGGGCAGTACTTC
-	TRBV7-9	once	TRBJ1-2	CASSLGYPPGYGYTF	TGTGCCAGCAGCTTAGGTTATCCCCCCGGCTATGGCTACACCTTC
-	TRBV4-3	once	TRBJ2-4	CASSQENQWPVAKNIQYF	TGCGCCAGCAGCCAAGAGAATCAGTGGCCAGTAGCCAAAAACATTCAGTACTTC
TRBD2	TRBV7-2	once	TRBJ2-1	CASSPSTGRENSEQFF	TGTGCCAGCAGCCCCTCTACGGGGAGGGAGAATAGTGAGCAGTTCTTC
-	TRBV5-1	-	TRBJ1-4	CASSLGETVGYNEKLFF	TGCGCCAGCAGCTTGGGGGAGACGGTGGGGTATAATGAAAAACTGTTTTTT
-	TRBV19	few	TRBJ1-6	CASSIVSGQGNSPLHF	TGTGCCAGTAGTATCGTTTCCGGGCAGGGGAATTCACCCCTCCACTTT
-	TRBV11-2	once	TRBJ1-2	CASSPGRNYGYTF	TGTGCCAGCAGCCCAGGTCGGAACTATGGCTACACCTTC
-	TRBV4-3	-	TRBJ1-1	CASSQDLSVGGLRTEAFF	TGCGCCAGCAGCCAAGATTTGTCGGTAGGAGGGCTTCGGACTGAAGCTTTCTTT
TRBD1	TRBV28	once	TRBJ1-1	CASSTRQGPLMTEAFF	TGTGCCAGCAGTACCCGACAGGGACCGCTTATGACTGAAGCTTTCTTT
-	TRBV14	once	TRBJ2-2	CASSLPPTGPHTGELFF	TGTGCCAGCAGCCTCCCTCCGACAGGACCTCACACCGGGGAGCTGTTTTTT
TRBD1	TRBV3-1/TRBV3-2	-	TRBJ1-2	CASSQDFGTGSNYGYTF	TGTGCCAGCAGCCAAGATTTCGGGACAGGGTCCAACTATGGCTACACCTTC
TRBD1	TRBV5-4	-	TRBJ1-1	CASSFEQGASEAFF	TGTGCCAGCAGCTTCGAACAGGGGGCATCTGAAGCTTTCTTT
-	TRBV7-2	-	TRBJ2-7	CASSLVARNEQYF	TGTGCCAGCAGCTTAGTGGCACGTAACGAGCAGTACTTC
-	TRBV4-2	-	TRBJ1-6	CASSQQGGNSPLHF	TGTGCCAGCAGCCAACAGGGAGGTAATTCACCCCTCCACTTT
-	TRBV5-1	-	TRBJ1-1	CASTNQGTLNTEAFF	TGCGCCAGCACAAACCAAGGGACATTGAACACTGAAGCTTTCTTT
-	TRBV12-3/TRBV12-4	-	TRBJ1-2	CASRYQGGYGYTF	TGTGCCAGCAGGTACCAGGGAGGCTATGGCTACACCTTC
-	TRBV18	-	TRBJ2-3	CASSPALRGYTDTQYF	TGTGCCAGCTCACCAGCTCTTCGGGGATACACAGATACGCAGTATTTT
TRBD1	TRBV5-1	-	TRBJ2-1	CASSLVGQGADEQFF	TGCGCCAGCAGCTTGGTCGGACAGGGGGCCGATGAGCAGTTCTTC
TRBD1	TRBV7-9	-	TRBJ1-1	CASRDRAPEAFF	TGTGCCAGCCGAGACAGGGCGCCTGAAGCTTTCTTT